The next 4 T cell receptor beta chains were all read from a single sample in a study of response to subunit inactivated influenza vaccine. TCRdb ran MiXCR on the RT-PCR reads and lists one entry per CDR3 protein. The sample carries 750,000 to 850,000 distinct CDR3 sequences, about 18% recorded once. Sequenced material: PBMCs from blood, taken around 5 days after vaccination. These receptors originate from a man in his fifties or sixties who received an inactivated influenza vaccine.

The chain joins TRBV4-3 to TRBJ1-2; no clear D. This CDR3 comprises 15 residues. Looked up from germline, CDR1 is LGHNA and CDR2 is YSLEER. The V end was cut by 4 bases, the J end by 0 bases, with 12 bases between. CDR3 DNA: TGCGCCAGCAGCCGTGTGGCAGACTCTAACTATGGCTACACCTTC. Translation gives CASSRVADSNYGYTF.

At least ten counts were recorded for this clonotype. The CDR3 loop reads CAISESGLLGYEQYF. The CDR3 DNA is TGTGCCATCAGTGAGTCGGGCCTCCTAGGCTACGAGCAGTACTTC. This chain connects TRBV10-3 to TRBJ2-7; D not resolved. Germline CDR1 reads ENHRY; CDR2 reads SYGVKD. The CDR3 spans 15 residues. Trimming shortened V by 0 bases and J by 3 bases, and 12 bases separated the two germline ends.

This clonotype was seen at least ten times. The chain is built from TRBV7-9 and TRBJ2-1; perhaps D is TRBD1 or TRBD2 (5 bases each). The ends were cut back, 2 bases at V and 10 bases at J, with 15 bases in the middle. The V gene's germline CDR1 is SEHNR and CDR2 FQNEAQ (reference sequence). The CDR3 is 14 amino acids. The CDR3 region is CASSLLVRDHEQFF. CDR3 DNA sequence: TGTGCCAGCAGCTTATTGGTAAGGGACCACGAGCAGTTCTTC.

The chain employs TRBV20-1 and TRBJ2-5; 7 nucleotides match TRBD1. This CDR3 comprises 15 residues. CDR1 and CDR2 (germline): DFQATT, SNEGSKA (reference sequence). The V segment lost 3 bases and the J segment 7 bases; nucleotides outside the gene matches: 14. DNA of the CDR3: TGCAGTGCTAGCACCTACAGGGGACCCCCGGGGACCCAGTACTTC. This sequence encodes CSASTYRGPPGTQYF.